The present TCR beta chain was sequenced within a study of T cells in Graves' hyperthyroidism and ophthalmopathy. Across the whole study: Peripheral blood samples were taken at initial diagnosis, prior to any treatment.

What was amplified from RNA transcripts were TCR beta CDR3 regions. The HTBI primer set was used in a first-round RT-PCR of the TCR CDR3. In TCRdb, the multiplex PCR reads were re-called with MiXCR into one record per CDR3 protein. The table includes more than 95,000 distinct CDR3 sequences, about 45% detected once. Trimming took 7 bases from V and 2 from J; bases not matched to a gene: 11. In germline, CDR1 is MDHEN, CDR2 SYDVKM. The CDR3 extends over 16 amino acids. The definition of stable Graves' hyperthyroidism was no ophthalmopathy progression within 18 months. The rearrangement links TRBV28 to TRBJ1-2, with 9 bases aligning to TRBD1. Input material: blood. The TCR was taken from a man between 35 and 55 years old with Graves' hyperthyroidism. The CDR3 sequence: CASTLMAGTGNYGYTF. Here the CDR3 DNA reads TGTGCCAGCACACTCATGGCCGGGACAGGGAACTATGGCTACACCTTC.